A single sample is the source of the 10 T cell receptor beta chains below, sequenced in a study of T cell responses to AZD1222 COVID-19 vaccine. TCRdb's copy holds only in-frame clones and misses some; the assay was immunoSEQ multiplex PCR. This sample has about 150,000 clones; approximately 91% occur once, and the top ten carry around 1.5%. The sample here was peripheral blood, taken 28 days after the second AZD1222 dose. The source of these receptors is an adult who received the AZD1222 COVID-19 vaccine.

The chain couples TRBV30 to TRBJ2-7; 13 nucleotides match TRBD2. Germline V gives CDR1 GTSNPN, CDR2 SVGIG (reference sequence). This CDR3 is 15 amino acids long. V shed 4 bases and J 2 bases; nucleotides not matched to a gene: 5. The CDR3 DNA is TGTGCCTGGACGGGACTAGCGGGAACGGCCTACGAGCAGTACTTC. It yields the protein CAWTGLAGTAYEQYF.

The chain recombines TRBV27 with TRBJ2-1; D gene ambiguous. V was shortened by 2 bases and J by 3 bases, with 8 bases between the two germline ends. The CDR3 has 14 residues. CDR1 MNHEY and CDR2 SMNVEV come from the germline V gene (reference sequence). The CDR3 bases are TGTGCCAGCAGTTTAAGACTGTACTACAATGAGCAGTTCTTC. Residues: CASSLRLYYNEQFF.

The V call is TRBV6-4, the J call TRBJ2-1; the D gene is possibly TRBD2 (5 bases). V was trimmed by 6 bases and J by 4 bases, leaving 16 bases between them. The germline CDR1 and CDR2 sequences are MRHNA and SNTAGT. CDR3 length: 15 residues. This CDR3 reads CASSRTDGTYNEQFF. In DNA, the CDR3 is TGTGCCAGCAGCCGGACTGACGGTACTTACAATGAGCAGTTCTTC.

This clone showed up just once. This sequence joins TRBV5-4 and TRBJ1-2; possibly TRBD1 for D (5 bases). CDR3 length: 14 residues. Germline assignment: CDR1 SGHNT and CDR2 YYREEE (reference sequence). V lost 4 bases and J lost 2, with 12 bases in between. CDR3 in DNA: TGTGCCAGCAGCCGCTGGGGGACGAACTATGGCTACACCTTC. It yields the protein CASSRWGTNYGYTF.

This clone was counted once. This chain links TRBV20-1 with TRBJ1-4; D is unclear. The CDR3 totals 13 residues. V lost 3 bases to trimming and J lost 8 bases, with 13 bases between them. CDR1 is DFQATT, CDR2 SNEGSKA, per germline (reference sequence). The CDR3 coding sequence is TGCAGTGCTAGTAAGGGAACGGGAGAAAAACTGTTTTTT. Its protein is CSASKGTGEKLFF.

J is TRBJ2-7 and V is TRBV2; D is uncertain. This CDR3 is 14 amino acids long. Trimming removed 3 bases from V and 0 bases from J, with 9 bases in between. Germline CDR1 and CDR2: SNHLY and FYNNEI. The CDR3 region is CASSDGRYSYEQYF. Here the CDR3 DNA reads TGTGCCAGCAGTGACGGACGTTACTCCTACGAGCAGTACTTC.

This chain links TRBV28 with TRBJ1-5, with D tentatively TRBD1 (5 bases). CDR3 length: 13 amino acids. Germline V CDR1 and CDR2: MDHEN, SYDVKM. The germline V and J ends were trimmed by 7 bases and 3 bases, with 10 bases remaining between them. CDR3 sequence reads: CASKGFFNQPQHF. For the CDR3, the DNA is TGTGCCAGCAAGGGGTTCTTCAATCAGCCCCAGCATTTT.

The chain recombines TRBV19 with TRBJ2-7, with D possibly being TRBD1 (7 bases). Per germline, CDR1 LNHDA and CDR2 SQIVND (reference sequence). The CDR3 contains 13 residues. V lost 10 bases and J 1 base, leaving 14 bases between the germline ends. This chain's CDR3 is CATRGANSYEQYF. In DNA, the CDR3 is TGTGCCACCAGGGGGGCTAATTCCTACGAGCAGTACTTC.

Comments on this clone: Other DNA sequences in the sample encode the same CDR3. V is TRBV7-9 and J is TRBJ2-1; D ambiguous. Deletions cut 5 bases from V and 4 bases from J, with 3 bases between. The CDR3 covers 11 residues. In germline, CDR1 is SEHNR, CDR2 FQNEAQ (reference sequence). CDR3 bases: TGTGCCAGCAGCGGGTACAATGAGCAGTTCTTC. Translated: CASSGYNEQFF.

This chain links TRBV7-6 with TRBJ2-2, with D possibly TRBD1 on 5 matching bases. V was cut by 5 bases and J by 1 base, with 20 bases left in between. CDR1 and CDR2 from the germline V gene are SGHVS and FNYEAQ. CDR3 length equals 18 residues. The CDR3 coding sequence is TGTGCCAGCAGCCAGGCTTGGGGCACGGTGAGGAACACCGGGGAGCTGTTTTTT. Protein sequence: CASSQAWGTVRNTGELFF.